This TCR beta chain was found in a study of immune cell composition in non-small cell lung cancer. The study's findings and limits: Overall clonality, unlike maximal tumour-associated clone frequency, did not predict TIL reactivity. Squamous lung tumours showed higher top 10 clone scores and clonality than adenocarcinomas.

Here immunoSEQ multiplex PCR was the method, and the copy in TCRdb shows in-frame clones only, minus some. The sample shows about 3,700 clones, 65% to 80% of them seen only once. V trimming: 6 bases; J trimming: 5 bases; junction bases outside the gene matches: 7. The CDR3 extends over 13 amino acids. Per the germline V gene, CDR1 is MNHNS and CDR2 is SASEGT. This clone has a handful of counts. Its antigen is currently unknown. The TCR was taken from a human donor with non-small cell lung cancer. Material for sequencing was lung tumor tissue. The V gene is TRBV6-1, the J gene TRBJ2-7, with 7 bases lining up with TRBD1. CDR3 DNA: TGTGCCAGCAGCATACAGGGGTACCACGAGCAGTACTTC. Translating it yields CASSIQGYHEQYF.